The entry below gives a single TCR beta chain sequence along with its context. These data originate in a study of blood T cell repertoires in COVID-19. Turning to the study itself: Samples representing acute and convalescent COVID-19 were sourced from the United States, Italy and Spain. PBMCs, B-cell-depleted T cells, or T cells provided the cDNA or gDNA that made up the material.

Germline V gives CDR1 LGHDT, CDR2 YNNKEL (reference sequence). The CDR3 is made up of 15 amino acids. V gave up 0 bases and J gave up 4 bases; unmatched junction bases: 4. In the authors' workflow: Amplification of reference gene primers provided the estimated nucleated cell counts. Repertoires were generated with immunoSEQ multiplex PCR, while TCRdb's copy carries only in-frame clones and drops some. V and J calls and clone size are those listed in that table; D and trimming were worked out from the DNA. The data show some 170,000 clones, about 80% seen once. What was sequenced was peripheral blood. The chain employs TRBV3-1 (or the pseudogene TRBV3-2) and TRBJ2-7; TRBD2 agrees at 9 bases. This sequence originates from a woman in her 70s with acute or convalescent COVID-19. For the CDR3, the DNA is TGTGCCAGCAGCCAAGATTTCCTAGCGGGGTACGAGCAGTACTTC. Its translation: CASSQDFLAGYEQYF.